Here is one TCR beta chain with its context. The data stem from a study of blood T cell repertoires in COVID-19. The V gene lost 3 bases and the J gene lost 3 bases, with 21 bases spanning the gap. The length of the CDR3 is 19 residues. From germline, CDR1 is MRHNA and CDR2 SNTAGT. Only in-frame clones appear in the TCRdb table, and some are missing; sequencing was by immunoSEQ multiplex PCR. Of about 160,000 clones listed, 70% to 90% were seen once; the top ten hold about 5.8%. The sequenced sample consisted of peripheral blood. This receptor was obtained from a woman between 50 and 59 years old with COVID-19, enrolled during active disease. The chain joins TRBV6-4 to TRBJ1-6, with a possible D match to TRBD1 (6 bases). CDR3 protein: CASSEGQSRSFFYNSPLHF. The CDR3 nucleotides are TGTGCCAGCAGTGAAGGACAGTCCCGATCCTTTTTCTATAATTCACCCCTCCACTTT.